Below are 29 T cell receptor beta chains sequenced from a single sample in a study of blood T cells in healthy people across ages. A second PCR of about 7 to 12 cycles used a sample-barcoded 5' primer and a J-beta primer mix. TCRdb re-called the 5' RACE reads with MiXCR, one entry per CDR3 protein. The sample has about 1.5 million distinct CDR3 sequences, roughly 40% seen once. Material: blood. All receptors derive from a woman aged 18-29 years in good health.

Only a few counts were recorded for this clonotype. The chain uses TRBV4-2 and TRBJ1-4; D is uncertain. The CDR3 is 15 amino acids. Germline V gene lookup returns CDR1 LGHNA and CDR2 YNFKEQ. Trimming pared 0 bases from V and 5 bases from J, leaving 10 bases between. The CDR3: CASSQDAIGNEKLFF. CDR3 DNA sequence: TGTGCCAGCAGCCAAGATGCCATCGGGAATGAAAAACTGTTTTTT.

Notes on this clonotype: A much larger clone differs by one base, so this may be a read error. The rearrangement uses TRBV4-2 and TRBJ2-1, with 7 bases matching TRBD2. The CDR3 is 17 amino acids. The germline CDR1 and CDR2 sequences are LGHNA and YNFKEQ. CDR3 in amino acids: CSSSQDPPSGLYNEQFF. DNA for the CDR3: TGTTCCAGCAGCCAAGATCCTCCTAGCGGCTTATACAATGAGCAGTTCTTC.

The chain is built from TRBV2 and TRBJ2-6; D is undetermined. The CDR3 is made up of 16 amino acids. The germline V and J ends were trimmed by 7 bases and 2 bases, with 15 bases remaining between them. CDR1 and CDR2 (germline): SNHLY, FYNNEI. For the CDR3, the DNA is TGTGCCAGCACCCCCAATCCGACACCTGGGGCCAACGTCCTGACTTTC. Translating it yields CASTPNPTPGANVLTF.

In this sample, this clonotype turned up a few times. The chain employs TRBV7-2 and TRBJ1-2; TRBD1 might be the D (5 bases). CDR3 length equals 14 residues. The germline gives CDR1 SGHTA, CDR2 FQGNSA. V was clipped by 0 bases and J by 8 bases, with 13 bases between them. Written as DNA, the CDR3 is TGTGCCAGCAGCTTAGCGTTAGGGGAGGGCGGCTACACCTTC. This gives the protein CASSLALGEGGYTF.

The J gene is TRBJ2-1, the V gene TRBV4-1; TRBD2 matches at 7 bases. J lost 2 bases, V lost 1 base, and 8 bases had no gene match. Germline V gene data show CDR1 as MGHRA and CDR2 as YSYEKL. The CDR3 has 17 residues. DNA of the CDR3: TGCGCCAGCAGCCAAGTTCTTCTAGCGGAAACCTACAATGAGCAGTTCTTC. Its translation: CASSQVLLAETYNEQFF.

This clonotype was detected once. Since a much larger clone is just one base distant, this may be a read error. The chain employs TRBV12-3 or TRBV12-4 and TRBJ2-7; D is ambiguous. The V end was cut by 6 bases, the J end by 2 bases, with 11 bases between. The CDR3 runs 13 residues. The CDR3 here is CASSEKGPYEQYF. The DNA for the CDR3 is TGTGCCAGCAGCGAGAAGGGCCCCTACGAGCAGTACTTC.

This chain joins TRBV7-7 and TRBJ2-3; TRBD2 aligns across 10 bases. The V gene end was trimmed by 2 bases and the J gene end by 0 bases; junction bases not matched to a gene: 14. Germline V CDR1 and CDR2: SSHAT, FNYEAQ (reference sequence). The CDR3 sequence is 20 residues long. CDR3 protein: CASSLLSSSGRVPSTDTQYF. Here the CDR3 DNA reads TGTGCCAGCAGCTTATTGAGTTCAAGCGGGAGGGTCCCCAGCACAGATACGCAGTATTTT.

This chain uses TRBV24-1 with TRBJ2-1; D is possibly TRBD1 (7 bases). CDR3 length equals 15 residues. The germline CDR1 and CDR2 sequences are KGHDR and SFDVKD. V was clipped by 4 bases and J by 7 bases, with 16 bases between them. CDR3 protein: CATSEGGTAKNEQFF. The CDR3 DNA is TGTGCCACCAGTGAAGGAGGGACAGCCAAAAATGAGCAGTTCTTC.

The chain has TRBV11-2 and TRBJ1-1; TRBD1 aligns across 9 bases. Germline-derived CDR1 and CDR2 are SGHAT and FQNNGV. CDR3 length: 14 residues. V trimming: 5 bases; J trimming: 2 bases; junction bases outside the gene matches: 3. CDR3 nucleotides: TGTGCCAGCAGCATGACAGGGGGAAACACTGAAGCTTTCTTT. It codes for CASSMTGGNTEAFF.

The chain joins TRBV20-1 to TRBJ2-3; D gene ambiguous. The V end was cut by 5 bases, the J end by 1 base, with 10 bases between. The CDR3 spans 13 residues. The germline V gene encodes CDR1 DFQATT and CDR2 SNEGSKA (reference sequence). CDR3 in DNA: TGCAGTGCTGATTCGGGCGGCACAGATACGCAGTATTTT. Residues: CSADSGGTDTQYF.

This clonotype was picked up many times. The chain uses TRBV10-3 and TRBJ2-1; TRBD2 aligns across 8 bases. Germline V gene lookup returns CDR1 ENHRY and CDR2 SYGVKD. CDR3 length: 15 residues. After removal of 3 bases from V and 8 bases from J, the junction contained 9 bases not matched to a gene. This chain's CDR3 is CAISDGSGGGDEQFF. DNA for the CDR3: TGTGCCATCAGTGATGGAAGCGGGGGTGGAGATGAGCAGTTCTTC.

This clonotype occurred a few times. The V and J genes are TRBV20-1 and TRBJ1-1; D remains unclear. The germline V gene has CDR1 DFQATT and CDR2 SNEGSKA (reference sequence). The CDR3 sequence is 14 residues long. The CDR3 spells CSGALDGQITEAFF. The CDR3 DNA reads as TGCAGCGGCGCCCTCGACGGTCAGATCACAGAAGCTTTCTTT.

This clonotype came up a few times. The V call is TRBV3-1, the J call TRBJ1-5; 12 bases align to TRBD1. The germline CDR1 and CDR2 sequences are LGHDT and YNNKEL (reference sequence). This CDR3 has 15 amino acids. The V and J ends lost 3 bases and 6 bases, in that order; junction bases with no gene match: 3. CDR3 bases: TGTGCCAGCAGCCAGGGGACAGGGGGCGTTCAGCCCCAGCATTTT. Protein: CASSQGTGGVQPQHF.

The chain combines TRBV4-1 with TRBJ2-7; 7 nucleotides line up with TRBD1. The J segment lost 0 bases and the V segment lost 3 bases, leaving 2 bases of the junction unmatched. CDR1 and CDR2 (germline): MGHRA, YSYEKL. The CDR3 contains 14 residues. DNA for the CDR3: TGCGCCAGCAGCCATACAGGGGCCTCCTACGAGCAGTACTTC. This encodes CASSHTGASYEQYF.

The chain recombines TRBV6-2 or TRBV6-3 with TRBJ1-4; TRBD1 aligns across 7 bases. The CDR3 contains 17 residues. V dropped 5 bases and J dropped 0; count of bases not matched to a gene: 9. Germline V gene data show CDR1 as MNHEY and CDR2 as SVGEGT. This chain's CDR3 is CASSPNRGLSTNEKLFF. Here the CDR3 DNA reads TGTGCCAGCAGTCCAAACAGGGGATTATCAACTAATGAAAAACTGTTTTTT.

This clonotype has only one observation. The V and J genes are TRBV9 and TRBJ1-6; no reliable D call. From germline, CDR1 is SGDLS and CDR2 YYNGEE. The CDR3 runs 15 residues. Between the trimmed V and J ends, which lost 1 base and 8 bases, there was a span of 13 bases. The CDR3 DNA is TGTGCCAGCAGCGTAAGTGAGTGGGGAGATTCACCCCTCCACTTT. Protein sequence: CASSVSEWGDSPLHF.

The chain carries TRBV3-1 and TRBJ2-3; D is ambiguous. Trimming left V 4 bases short and J 0 bases short, with 14 bases between. CDR1 and CDR2 (germline): LGHDT, YNNKEL (reference sequence). The CDR3 is 16 residues long. CDR3 sequence reads: CASSPSGGYSTDTQYF. DNA of the CDR3: TGTGCCAGCAGCCCCTCCGGTGGCTACAGCACAGATACGCAGTATTTT.

This clonotype was observed a handful of times. This sequence joins TRBV20-1 and TRBJ2-7; possibly TRBD2 for D (5 bases). Germline lookup yields CDR1 DFQATT and CDR2 SNEGSKA (reference sequence). The CDR3 totals 12 residues. V lost 0 bases to trimming and J lost 7 bases, with 10 bases between them. The CDR3 loop is CSARDLEGEQYF. CDR3 nucleotide sequence: TGCAGTGCTAGAGATCTTGAGGGAGAGCAGTACTTC.

Concerning this clonotype: The junction and the germline gene differ at one end; a read error may be behind it. The chain carries TRBV5-1 and TRBJ2-1; D ambiguous. The CDR3 consists of 14 residues. Looked up from germline, CDR1 is SGHRS and CDR2 is YFSETQ. The CDR3 nucleotides are TGCGCCGGCAGCGACGAAGGGTCCTACAATGAGCAGTTCTTC. It encodes CAGSDEGSYNEQFF. Complete variable domain (other parts from reference TRBV5-1 and TRBJ2-1): KAGVTQTPRYLIKTRGQQVTLSCSPISGHRSVSWYQQTPGQGLQFLFEYFSETQRNKGNFPGRFSGRQFSNSRSEMNVSTLELGDSALYLCAGSDEGSYNEQFFGPGTRLTVL.

With regard to this clonotype: One end of the junction varies from germline; a read error may be responsible. DNA of the CDR3: TGTGCCAGCAGTGAAGATGCGAAGATTCCGCCGGGACCCCGGCATTTT. This codes for CASSEDAKIPPGPRHF. The chain is built from TRBV6-1 and TRBJ1-5, with D possibly being TRBD1 (5 bases). The CDR3 extends over 16 amino acids. Germline V gives CDR1 MNHNS, CDR2 SASEGT.

This clonotype showed up just a few times. The genes are TRBV5-6 and TRBJ2-7; TRBD1 matches at 10 bases. Germline CDR1 is SGHDT and CDR2 is YYEEEE. The CDR3 has 15 residues. V trimming: 6 bases; J trimming: 5 bases; junction bases outside the gene matches: 11. The CDR3: CASTQTGTGDHEQYF. The CDR3 DNA is TGTGCCAGCACCCAGACCGGGACAGGGGACCACGAGCAGTACTTC.

A note on this clonotype: Sequence at one end of the junction differs from germline and may be a read error. The chain joins TRBV6-6 to TRBJ1-4; D is ambiguous. CDR3 length: 14 amino acids. Germline CDR1 is MNHNY and CDR2 is SVGAGI (reference sequence). CDR3 in amino acids: CAGSPGLAGEKLFF. In nucleotides, the CDR3 is TGTGCCGGCAGTCCGGGCCTTGCTGGTGAAAAACTGTTTTTT.

The chain carries TRBV3-1 and TRBJ2-1, with D maybe TRBD2 (6 bases). V was pared by 0 bases and J by 10 bases, with 13 bases between. CDR1 and CDR2 from the germline V gene are LGHDT and YNNKEL (reference sequence). The CDR3 runs 14 residues. The CDR3 DNA is TGTGCCAGCAGCCAAGATGGTCTAGCGTGGGAGCAGTTCTTC. It specifies CASSQDGLAWEQFF.

A few counts support this clonotype. J is TRBJ1-1 and V is TRBV30; 7 bases agree with TRBD1. The V gene end was trimmed by 1 base and the J gene end by 4 bases; junction bases not matched to a gene: 3. Germline V lookup: CDR1 GTSNPN, CDR2 SVGIG (reference sequence). CDR3 length: 13 residues. DNA of the CDR3: TGTGCCTGGAGTGGGGCAGGGGGCACTGAAGCTTTCTTT. As protein: CAWSGAGGTEAFF.

CDR3 sequence (DNA): TGTGCCAGCAGCCGGGGCAGAACTAGCACAGATACGCAGTATTTT. This sequence encodes CASSRGRTSTDTQYF. The chain joins TRBV3-1 to TRBJ2-3, with a weak D call TRBD1 (5 bases). The CDR3 has 15 residues. CDR1 LGHDT and CDR2 YNNKEL come from the germline V gene (reference sequence). Trimming left V 4 bases short and J 0 bases short, with 11 bases between.

The V and J genes are TRBV10-3 and TRBJ2-6; D ambiguous. The germline gives CDR1 ENHRY, CDR2 SYGVKD. V was cut by 3 bases and J by 0 bases, with 9 bases left in between. The CDR3 runs to 16 residues. CDR3 DNA sequence: TGTGCCATCAGTGACAGAGCCCTCTCTGGGGCCAACGTCCTGACTTTC. As protein: CAISDRALSGANVLTF.

This chain connects TRBV7-8 to TRBJ2-5, with TRBD2 matching 8 bases. J gave up 3 bases and V 3 bases, and 9 bases lay outside the gene matches. Germline CDR1 is SGHVS and CDR2 is FQNEAQ. The CDR3 length is 16 residues. CDR3 in DNA: TGTGCCAGCAGCTTGCCGGTAGCGGGGTTAAAAGAGACCCAGTACTTC. Protein sequence: CASSLPVAGLKETQYF.

This clonotype was picked up many times. The rearrangement joins TRBV10-3 to TRBJ2-7, with D possibly TRBD2 on 6 matching bases. The J call may be faulty, since TRBJ2-5 better matches the DNA end. CDR3 length: 15 amino acids. The germline V gene encodes CDR1 ENHRY and CDR2 SYGVKD. The CDR3 nucleotides read TGTGCCACACGTGGAGGGGTTAGGAGCTCTGAGACCCAGTACTTC. Its translation is CATRGGVRSSETQYF.

The CDR3 loop is CSAVGGGYGYTF. As DNA, the CDR3 is TGCAGTGCAGTCGGTGGCGGCTATGGCTACACCTTC. This sequence joins TRBV20-1 and TRBJ1-2; D is undetermined. Germline V gene data show CDR1 as DFQATT and CDR2 as SNEGSKA (reference sequence). The CDR3 is made up of 12 amino acids. V lost 6 bases and J lost 4, with 12 bases in between.